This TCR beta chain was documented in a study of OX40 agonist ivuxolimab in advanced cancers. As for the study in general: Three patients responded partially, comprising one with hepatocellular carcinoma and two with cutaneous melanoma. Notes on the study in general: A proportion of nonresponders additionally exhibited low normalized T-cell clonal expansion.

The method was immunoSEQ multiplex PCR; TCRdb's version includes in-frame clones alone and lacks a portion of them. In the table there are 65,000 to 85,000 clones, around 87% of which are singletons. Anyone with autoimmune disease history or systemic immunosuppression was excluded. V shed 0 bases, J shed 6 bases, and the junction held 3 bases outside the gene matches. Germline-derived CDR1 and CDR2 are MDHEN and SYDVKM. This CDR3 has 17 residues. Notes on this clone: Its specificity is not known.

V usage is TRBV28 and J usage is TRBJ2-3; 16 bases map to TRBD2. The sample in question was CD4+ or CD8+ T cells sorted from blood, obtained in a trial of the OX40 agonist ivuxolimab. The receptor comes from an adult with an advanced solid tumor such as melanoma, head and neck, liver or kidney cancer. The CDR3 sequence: CASSLWGLAGGIDTQYF. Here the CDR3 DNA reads TGTGCCAGCAGTTTATGGGGACTAGCGGGGGGGATCGATACGCAGTATTTT.